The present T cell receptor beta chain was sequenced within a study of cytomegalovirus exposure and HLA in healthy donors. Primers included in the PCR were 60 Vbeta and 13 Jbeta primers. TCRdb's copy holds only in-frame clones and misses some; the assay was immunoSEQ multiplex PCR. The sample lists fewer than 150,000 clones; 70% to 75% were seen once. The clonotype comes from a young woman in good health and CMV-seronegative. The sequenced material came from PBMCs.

In nucleotides, the CDR3 is TGTGCCAGCTCCTCCGGGACAGGGGCCTACGAGCAGTACTTC. Encoded protein: CASSSGTGAYEQYF. The chain employs TRBV18 and TRBJ2-7; 10 bases fit TRBD1. Germline V gives CDR1 KGHSH, CDR2 LQKENI. V shed 6 bases and J 2 bases; nucleotides not matched to a gene: 4. The CDR3 is 14 amino acids.